This T cell receptor beta chain derives from a study of blood T cell repertoires in COVID-19. Overall study: Samples taken during acute and convalescent COVID-19 were collected in the United States, Italy and Spain. PBMCs, B-cell-depleted T cells, or T cells were the source of the cDNA or gDNA that made up the material.

This study enrolled people aged roughly 18 to 90 from around 25 US geographic areas. All exposed participants met a person with COVID-19 within 2 weeks before entering the study. Trimming took off 5 bases at V and 7 bases at J, with 11 bases between the two ends. The CDR3 is 12 amino acids. CDR1 and CDR2 from the germline V gene are MNHEY and SVGAGI. Sequencing used immunoSEQ multiplex PCR; TCRdb keeps in-frame clones, though not all of them. Of 200,000 to 250,000 clones listed, 83% are singletons. The clonotype was recovered from a woman aged 50 to 60 who had been exposed to COVID-19. This rearrangement joins TRBV6-5 to TRBJ1-2, with D maybe TRBD1 (6 bases). The sequenced material came from PBMCs or T cells enriched from blood (not recorded which). CDR3 DNA sequence: TGTGCCAGCAGTCCACAGGGATCTGGCTACACCTTC. It encodes CASSPQGSGYTF.